This is a list of T cell receptor beta chains from one sample in a study of T cell responses to AZD1222 COVID-19 vaccine. Generated by immunoSEQ multiplex PCR, the TCRdb table keeps only in-frame clones and is missing some. This sample yields more than 50,000 clones, of which less than 85% are seen a single time; approximately 23% belongs to the top ten. The material sequenced was peripheral blood, taken on day 0 of MenACWY control vaccination. Receptor source: an adult in good health. Both conserved end residues are part of each CDR3. A D gene is named only where the DNA matches it firmly. A clone size is listed for some rows: how often the clone was seen (once, few, many), or a class if it is expanded.

cdr3_aa: CASRLDSGNTIYF
cdr3_nt: TGTGCCAGCAGACTTGACTCTGGAAACACCATATATTTT
clone_size: .
j_call: TRBJ1-3
v_call: TRBV18
d_call: .
cdr3_length: 13

cdr3_aa: CASSPGQPSYEQYF
cdr3_nt: TGTGCCAGCAGTCCCGGACAGCCCTCCTACGAGCAGTACTTC
clone_size: .
j_call: TRBJ2-7
v_call: TRBV14
d_call: .
cdr3_length: 14

cdr3_aa: CASSWVGWEETQYF
cdr3_nt: TGCGCCAGCAGCTGGGTTGGGTGGGAAGAGACCCAGTACTTC
clone_size: once
j_call: TRBJ2-5
v_call: TRBV5-1
d_call: .
cdr3_length: 14

cdr3_aa: CASSPTGFNGYTF
cdr3_nt: TGCGCCAGCAGCCCTACAGGGTTCAATGGCTACACCTTC
clone_size: .
j_call: TRBJ1-2
v_call: TRBV4-1
d_call: .
cdr3_length: 13

cdr3_aa: CASSMGQLNEKLFF
cdr3_nt: TGTGCCAGTAGTATGGGACAGCTTAATGAAAAACTGTTTTTT
clone_size: .
j_call: TRBJ1-4
v_call: TRBV19
d_call: TRBD1
cdr3_length: 14

cdr3_aa: CASRQTSTDTQYF
cdr3_nt: TGTGCCAGTAGGCAGACTAGCACAGATACGCAGTATTTT
clone_size: .
j_call: TRBJ2-3
v_call: TRBV19
d_call: .
cdr3_length: 13

cdr3_aa: CASSISGRAYSVGQFF
cdr3_nt: TGTGCCAGCAGCATTAGCGGGAGGGCCTATTCGGTGGGGCAGTTCTTC
clone_size: .
j_call: TRBJ2-1
v_call: TRBV7-9
d_call: TRBD2
cdr3_length: 16

cdr3_aa: CSARTLPGQASGGDLQETQYF
cdr3_nt: TGCAGCGCCAGAACCCTCCCGGGACAAGCTAGCGGGGGGGATTTACAAGAGACCCAGTACTTC
clone_size: .
j_call: TRBJ2-5
v_call: TRBV29-1
d_call: TRBD2
cdr3_length: 21

cdr3_aa: CASSDGREQYF
cdr3_nt: TGTGCCAGCAGTGATGGCCGCGAGCAGTACTTC
clone_size: .
j_call: TRBJ2-7
v_call: TRBV2
d_call: .
cdr3_length: 11

cdr3_aa: CASSRTSGRAAEVF
cdr3_nt: TGTGCCAGCAGCCGTACTAGCGGGAGGGCCGCAGAGGTCTTC
clone_size: few
j_call: TRBJ2-1
v_call: TRBV5-6
d_call: TRBD2
cdr3_length: 14

cdr3_aa: CASSLDWQGPTF
cdr3_nt: TGTGCCAGCAGCTTAGATTGGCAGGGCCCCACCTTC
clone_size: .
j_call: TRBJ1-2
v_call: TRBV11-3
d_call: .
cdr3_length: 12

cdr3_aa: CASSEELYGYTF
cdr3_nt: TGTGCCAGCAGTGAGGAGCTCTATGGCTACACCTTC
clone_size: once
j_call: TRBJ1-2
v_call: TRBV6-2/TRBV6-3
d_call: .
cdr3_length: 12

cdr3_aa: CASSLGARSEGGYTF
cdr3_nt: TGTGCCAGCAGCCTGGGGGCGCGGTCCGAGGGAGGCTACACCTTC
clone_size: .
j_call: TRBJ1-2
v_call: TRBV4-2
d_call: .
cdr3_length: 15

cdr3_aa: CASSQDLTSGDGGTQYF
cdr3_nt: TGCGCCAGCAGCCAGGATCTGACTAGCGGGGATGGTGGGACCCAGTACTTC
clone_size: .
j_call: TRBJ2-5
v_call: TRBV4-3
d_call: TRBD2
cdr3_length: 17

cdr3_aa: CASSFASTYEQYF
cdr3_nt: TGTGCCAGCAGCTTTGCCAGCACCTACGAGCAGTACTTC
clone_size: few
j_call: TRBJ2-7
v_call: TRBV5-5
d_call: .
cdr3_length: 13

cdr3_aa: CASSWTGSNQPQHF
cdr3_nt: TGTGCCAGCAGTTGGACAGGGAGCAATCAGCCCCAGCATTTT
clone_size: .
j_call: TRBJ1-5
v_call: TRBV2
d_call: TRBD1
cdr3_length: 14

cdr3_aa: CASNWGMNMNTEAFF
cdr3_nt: TGCGCCAGCAATTGGGGGATGAATATGAACACTGAAGCTTTCTTT
clone_size: .
j_call: TRBJ1-1
v_call: TRBV4-1
d_call: .
cdr3_length: 15

cdr3_aa: CASSQGTGTWNTEAFF
cdr3_nt: TGCGCCAGCAGCCAGGGGACAGGGACCTGGAACACTGAAGCTTTCTTT
clone_size: .
j_call: TRBJ1-1
v_call: TRBV4-1
d_call: TRBD1
cdr3_length: 16

cdr3_aa: CASSVTPQGAFGSPLHF
cdr3_nt: TGTGCCAGCAGCGTAACGCCTCAGGGGGCGTTTGGTTCACCCCTCCACTTT
clone_size: few
j_call: TRBJ1-6
v_call: TRBV7-2
d_call: TRBD1
cdr3_length: 17

cdr3_aa: CASSSKPGQNSPLHF
cdr3_nt: TGTGCCAGTAGTTCCAAACCGGGACAGAATTCACCCCTCCACTTT
clone_size: .
j_call: TRBJ1-6
v_call: TRBV19
d_call: TRBD1
cdr3_length: 15

cdr3_aa: CASSLGRAEGNSPLHF
cdr3_nt: TGTGCCAGTAGTCTGGGGAGGGCCGAGGGCAATTCACCCCTCCACTTT
clone_size: .
j_call: TRBJ1-6
v_call: TRBV19
d_call: .
cdr3_length: 16

cdr3_aa: CASSVSGDTEAFF
cdr3_nt: TGTGCCAGCAGCGTAAGCGGGGACACTGAAGCTTTCTTT
clone_size: once
j_call: TRBJ1-1
v_call: TRBV9
d_call: .
cdr3_length: 13

cdr3_aa: CASSLVGGYEQYF
cdr3_nt: TGTGCCAGCAGCTTGGTTGGGGGCTACGAGCAGTACTTC
clone_size: .
j_call: TRBJ2-7
v_call: TRBV5-8
d_call: .
cdr3_length: 13

cdr3_aa: CASSKAGRPAGELFF
cdr3_nt: TGCGCCAGCTCCAAAGCGGGAAGGCCGGCCGGGGAGCTGTTTTTT
clone_size: .
j_call: TRBJ2-2
v_call: TRBV5-1
d_call: TRBD2
cdr3_length: 15